These 29 T cell receptor beta chains share one sample of origin, sequenced in a study of Tregs in tolerant kidney transplant recipients. Assay used: immunoSEQ multiplex PCR; TCRdb lists only in-frame clones, some missing. The sample holds fewer than 70,000 clones, around four fifths seen once. The sequenced sample was CD4+ T cells from blood. These receptor sequences come from a human donor in good health.

This clone was seen only once. At one of its ends the junction is not consistent with the germline gene, which may arise from a read error. The J gene is TRBJ2-7, the V gene TRBV11-2; a weak D match, TRBD2 (7 bases). Germline V lookup: CDR1 SGHAT, CDR2 FQNNGV. The CDR3 is 12 residues long. The CDR3 bases are TGTGCCAGCAGCCCCGTCTGGGGGGGGCAGAACTTC. This gives the protein CASSPVWGGQNF.

The chain is built from TRBV19 and TRBJ2-4, with a weak D call TRBD1 (5 bases). The CDR3 sequence is 16 residues long. From germline, CDR1 is LNHDA and CDR2 SQIVND (reference sequence). Trimming removed 1 base from V and 0 bases from J, with 10 bases in between. This CDR3 is CASSIVPGLAKNIQYF. In nucleotides, the CDR3 is TGTGCCAGTAGTATAGTGCCAGGGCTAGCCAAAAACATTCAGTACTTC.

The V and J genes are TRBV19 and TRBJ1-4; D might be TRBD1 (5 bases). V lost 5 bases and J lost 8, with 15 bases in between. CDR1 LNHDA and CDR2 SQIVND come from the germline V gene (reference sequence). The CDR3 consists of 14 residues. The CDR3 DNA reads as TGTGCCAGTAGTTTCCGGGACGGGCGAGAAAAACTGTTTTTT. It is translated as CASSFRDGREKLFF.

CDR3 in amino acids: CAWSVRWLAEMNEQFF. The CDR3 bases are TGTGCCTGGAGTGTACGTTGGCTAGCGGAGATGAATGAGCAGTTCTTC. The V gene is TRBV30, the J gene TRBJ2-1; TRBD2 matches at 7 bases. V gave up 0 bases and J gave up 7 bases; unmatched junction bases: 12. The length of the CDR3 is 16 residues. CDR1 GTSNPN and CDR2 SVGIG come from the germline V gene (reference sequence).

This sequence joins TRBV11-2 and TRBJ2-3, with D unresolved. There are 12 residues in the CDR3. Trimming took 5 bases from V and 8 from J, leaving 11 bases between them. In germline, CDR1 is SGHAT, CDR2 FQNNGV. The CDR3, as DNA: TGTGCCAGCAGCCCCGAGCCAATTACGCAGTATTTT. Translating gives CASSPEPITQYF. The full variable domain, rest sourced from reference TRBV11-2 and TRBJ2-3, is EAGVAQSPRYKIIEKRQSVAFWCNPISGHATLYWYQQILGQGPKLLIQFQNNGVVDDSQLPKDRFSAERLKGVDSTLKIQPAKLEDSAVYLCASSPEPITQYFGPGTRLTVL.

The chain uses TRBV30 and TRBJ1-2, with D maybe TRBD1 (6 bases). This CDR3 is built from 13 residues. The V and J ends lost 0 bases and 5 bases respectively, with 10 bases between them. From germline, CDR1 is GTSNPN and CDR2 SVGIG (reference sequence). The CDR3 here is CAWSVGGEYGYTF. In DNA form, the CDR3 reads TGTGCCTGGAGTGTAGGGGGGGAATATGGCTACACCTTC.

The rearrangement links TRBV30 to TRBJ2-5; tentative D call: TRBD2 (5 bases). Germline V gives CDR1 GTSNPN, CDR2 SVGIG (reference sequence). CDR3 length: 14 amino acids. With 3 bases removed from V and 5 bases from J, the gap between germline ends came to 16 bases. In DNA, the CDR3 is TGTGCCTGGAGGTCAACTAGTCGACGTGAGACCCAGTACTTC. Its translation: CAWRSTSRRETQYF.

The rearrangement links TRBV5-4 to TRBJ2-5; 12 bases fit TRBD1. J gave up 6 bases and V 2 bases, and 8 bases lay outside the gene matches. The CDR3 runs 16 residues. Germline CDR1 is SGHNT and CDR2 is YYREEE (reference sequence). Here the CDR3 reads CASSLPGQGAEKTQYF. CDR3 sequence (DNA): TGTGCCAGCAGCTTACCGGGACAGGGGGCGGAAAAGACCCAGTACTTC.

The CDR3 spells CASSTGTSFGAKNTEAFF. The CDR3, as DNA: TGCGCCAGCAGCACCGGAACGAGTTTCGGGGCTAAGAACACTGAAGCTTTCTTT. The chain combines TRBV5-1 with TRBJ1-1; possible D gene TRBD1, 5 bases. CDR1 is SGHRS and CDR2 is YFSETQ in the germline V gene. V dropped 4 bases and J dropped 1 base, with 23 bases sitting between them. The CDR3 sequence is 18 residues long.

The chain recombines TRBV11-3 with TRBJ1-2; perhaps TRBD1 as D (5 bases). Germline CDR1 and CDR2: SGHNT and YENEEA. The V end lost 4 bases, the J end lost 2 bases, and 14 bases lay between the germline ends. The CDR3 runs 15 residues. CDR3 protein: CASSYATGGNYGYTF. The DNA of the CDR3 is TGTGCCAGCAGCTATGCTACGGGGGGAAACTATGGCTACACCTTC.

This chain joins TRBV4-2 and TRBJ2-3, with 7 bases aligning to TRBD2. The CDR3 covers 16 residues. V trimming: 4 bases; J trimming: 3 bases; junction bases outside the gene matches: 10. CDR1 LGHNA and CDR2 YNFKEQ come from the germline V gene. The CDR3 DNA sequence: TGTGCCAGCAGCCGCGACGGGGGAGGGCAGACAGATACGCAGTATTTT. This encodes CASSRDGGGQTDTQYF.

The chain has TRBV5-1 and TRBJ1-1; TRBD1 matches at 8 bases. The CDR3 is 17 residues long. The trim removed 4 bases at V and 1 base at J, leaving 12 bases unmatched. In germline, CDR1 is SGHRS, CDR2 YFSETQ. The chain's CDR3 is CASSATRQGFGNTEAFF. CDR3 nucleotides: TGCGCCAGCAGCGCTACCCGACAGGGGTTCGGGAACACTGAAGCTTTCTTT.

The rearrangement links TRBV29-1 to TRBJ1-2, with 7 bases fitting TRBD1. Germline assignment: CDR1 SQVTM and CDR2 ANQGSEA. The CDR3 consists of 11 residues. Losses at the gene ends were 3 bases for V and 8 bases for J; bases not matched to a gene: 3. In DNA form, the CDR3 reads TGCAGCGTTGAGACAGGGCAAGGCTACACCTTC. This codes for CSVETGQGYTF.

The chain employs TRBV19 and TRBJ2-3; D call uncertain. Germline V lookup: CDR1 LNHDA, CDR2 SQIVND (reference sequence). Trimming removed 5 bases at V and 0 bases at J, with 6 bases between. CDR3 length: 13 residues. Written as DNA, the CDR3 is TGTGCCAGTAGTCCCACTAGCACAGATACGCAGTATTTT. The encoded protein is CASSPTSTDTQYF.

This chain uses TRBV29-1 with TRBJ1-1; unclear D gene. V lost 3 bases to trimming and J lost 0 bases, with 5 bases between them. Germline V gene data show CDR1 as SQVTM and CDR2 as ANQGSEA. This CDR3 contains 12 residues. The CDR3 region has the DNA TGCAGCGTTGAGAAGCTGAACACTGAAGCTTTCTTT. Translating gives CSVEKLNTEAFF.

The chain uses TRBV2 and TRBJ2-1, with D possibly TRBD2 on 6 matching bases. The CDR3 is 12 amino acids. V was pared by 8 bases and J by 13 bases, with 18 bases between. The germline CDR1 and CDR2 sequences are SNHLY and FYNNEI. The DNA of the CDR3 is TGTGCCAGCTCCCGAGGCAGGACTAAACAGTTCTTC. This encodes CASSRGRTKQFF.

The chain uses TRBV4-1 and TRBJ1-1; D gene uncertain. In germline, CDR1 is MGHRA, CDR2 YSYEKL. The CDR3 is made up of 16 amino acids. Trimming shortened V by 6 bases and J by 0 bases, and 17 bases separated the two germline ends. For the CDR3, the DNA is TGCGCCAGCAGTCCTATTGGCAGGCATATGAACACTGAAGCTTTCTTT. Translating gives CASSPIGRHMNTEAFF.

The rearrangement joins TRBV4-3 to TRBJ2-3; a weak D match, TRBD1 (6 bases). This CDR3 has 14 amino acids. The germline V and J ends were trimmed by 0 bases and 4 bases, with 8 bases remaining between them. Germline V gene sequence: CDR1 LGHNA, CDR2 YSLEER. CDR3 nucleotides: TGCGCCAGCAGCCAAGAGTGGGGGCCAGATACGCAGTATTTT. This translates into CASSQEWGPDTQYF.

The chain employs TRBV9 and TRBJ2-3, with D uncertain. The CDR3 loop spans 15 amino acids. CDR1 and CDR2 (germline): SGDLS, YYNGEE. Between the trimmed V and J ends, which lost 2 bases and 2 bases, there was a span of 12 bases. The CDR3 nucleotides are TGTGCCAGCAGCGTGGACGGCACAGACACAGATACGCAGTATTTT. It encodes CASSVDGTDTDTQYF.

The gene calls are TRBV9 and TRBJ2-2, with a tentative D call TRBD2 (6 bases). The CDR3 consists of 16 residues. The germline CDR1 and CDR2 sequences are SGDLS and YYNGEE. Trimming pared 0 bases from V and 1 base from J, leaving 10 bases between. The CDR3 loop reads CASSVAAGKNTGELFF. Written as DNA, the CDR3 is TGTGCCAGCAGCGTAGCGGCGGGAAAGAACACCGGGGAGCTGTTTTTT.

This rearrangement joins TRBV30 to TRBJ2-5; maybe TRBD1 (6 bases). Per germline, CDR1 GTSNPN and CDR2 SVGIG (reference sequence). V was shortened by 1 base and J by 7 bases, with 16 bases between the two germline ends. There are 14 residues in the CDR3. The CDR3 DNA reads as TGTGCCTGGAGTGCTGAACAGGGTTTTGGGACCCAGTACTTC. Translated, it gives CAWSAEQGFGTQYF.

DNA for the CDR3: TGTGCCAGCAGCGTACTAGAGACCCAGTACTTC. This codes for CASSVLETQYF. The gene calls are TRBV7-2 and TRBJ2-5; D ambiguous. The CDR3 consists of 11 residues. Germline-derived CDR1 and CDR2 are SGHTA and FQGNSA. Deletions cut 5 bases from V and 4 bases from J, with 5 bases between.

The chain couples TRBV7-2 to TRBJ2-2; a weak D match, TRBD1 (6 bases). Germline V lookup: CDR1 SGHTA, CDR2 FQGNSA. This CDR3 region has 15 residues. The ends were cut back, 4 bases at V and 7 bases at J, with 16 bases in the middle. CDR3 in amino acids: CASSSDPRGHGELFF. The CDR3 DNA reads TGTGCCAGCAGCTCCGATCCCAGGGGCCACGGGGAGCTGTTTTTT.

The V gene is TRBV11-2, the J gene TRBJ2-7; D gene ambiguous. V was cut by 0 bases and J by 7 bases, with 7 bases left in between. This CDR3 contains 12 residues. Germline-derived CDR1 and CDR2 are SGHAT and FQNNGV. The CDR3 loop reads CASSLDRWEQYF. DNA of the CDR3: TGTGCCAGCAGCTTAGATCGTTGGGAGCAGTACTTC. The whole variable domain, filled in from reference TRBV11-2 and TRBJ2-7, reads EAGVAQSPRYKIIEKRQSVAFWCNPISGHATLYWYQQILGQGPKLLIQFQNNGVVDDSQLPKDRFSAERLKGVDSTLKIQPAKLEDSAVYLCASSLDRWEQYFGPGTRLTVT.

Concerning this clone itself: In the same sample, other DNA sequences code for this CDR3. The CDR3 is CASSLAGGNYGYTF. In DNA form, the CDR3 reads TGCGCCAGCAGCTTGGCAGGGGGCAACTATGGCTACACCTTC. V is TRBV5-1 and J is TRBJ1-2; the match to TRBD1 covers 8 bases. CDR1 is SGHRS and CDR2 is YFSETQ in the germline V gene. With V trimmed by 0 bases and J by 2 bases, 0 bases remained unmatched. This CDR3 has 14 residues.

The chain employs TRBV7-8 and TRBJ2-3; the D call may be TRBD1 or TRBD2 (5 bases each). Per the germline V gene, CDR1 is SGHVS and CDR2 is FQNEAQ. Deletions cut 9 bases from V and 4 bases from J, with 17 bases between. CDR3 size: 14 residues. The CDR3 nucleotides read TGTGCCAGTCGAGGGGTCGGGGAGTCAGATACGCAGTATTTT. This encodes CASRGVGESDTQYF.

The rearrangement links TRBV9 to TRBJ2-7; 10 bases agree with TRBD2. Unmatched junction bases numbered 11, after V lost 0 bases and J lost 5 bases. This CDR3 comprises 17 residues. The germline gives CDR1 SGDLS, CDR2 YYNGEE. The CDR3 DNA reads TGTGCCAGCAGCGTAGAAGGAGCGGGGGGGATTATTAACGAGCAGTACTTC. Protein product: CASSVEGAGGIINEQYF.

The chain is built from TRBV10-3 and TRBJ2-7, with D possibly matching TRBD1 (5 bases). Looked up from germline, CDR1 is ENHRY and CDR2 is SYGVKD. V was clipped by 0 bases and J by 1 base, with 16 bases between them. The CDR3 loop spans 17 amino acids. The chain's CDR3 is CAISESGPGLTSYEQYF. CDR3 in DNA: TGTGCCATCAGTGAGTCGGGTCCAGGGTTAACATCCTACGAGCAGTACTTC.

The chain links TRBV7-9 to TRBJ1-1; 8 bases line up with TRBD1. In germline, CDR1 is SEHNR, CDR2 FQNEAQ (reference sequence). This CDR3 is 12 amino acids long. The trim removed 8 bases at V and 11 bases at J, leaving 10 bases unmatched. The CDR3 DNA reads as TGTGCCAGCCAGACAGGGGATTTGCAGGCTTTCTTT. This codes for CASQTGDLQAFF. The full variable domain, with the rest looked up from reference TRBV7-9 and TRBJ1-1, is DTGVSQNPRHKITKRGQNVTFRCDPISEHNRLYWYRQTLGQGPEFLTYFQNEAQLEKSRLLSDRFSAERPKGSFSTLEIQRTEQGDSAMYLCASQTGDLQAFFGQGTRLTVV.